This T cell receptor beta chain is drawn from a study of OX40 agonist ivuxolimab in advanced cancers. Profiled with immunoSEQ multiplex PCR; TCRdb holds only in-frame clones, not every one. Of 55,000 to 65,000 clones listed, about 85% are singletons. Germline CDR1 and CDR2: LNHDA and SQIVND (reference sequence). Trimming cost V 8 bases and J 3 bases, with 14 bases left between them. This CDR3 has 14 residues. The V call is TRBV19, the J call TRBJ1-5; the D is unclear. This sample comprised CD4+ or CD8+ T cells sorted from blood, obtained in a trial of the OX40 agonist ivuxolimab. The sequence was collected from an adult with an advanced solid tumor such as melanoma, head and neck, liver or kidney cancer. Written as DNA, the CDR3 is TGTGCCAGTTCACGGGAGGCCCCCAATCAGCCCCAGCATTTT. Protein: CASSREAPNQPQHF.